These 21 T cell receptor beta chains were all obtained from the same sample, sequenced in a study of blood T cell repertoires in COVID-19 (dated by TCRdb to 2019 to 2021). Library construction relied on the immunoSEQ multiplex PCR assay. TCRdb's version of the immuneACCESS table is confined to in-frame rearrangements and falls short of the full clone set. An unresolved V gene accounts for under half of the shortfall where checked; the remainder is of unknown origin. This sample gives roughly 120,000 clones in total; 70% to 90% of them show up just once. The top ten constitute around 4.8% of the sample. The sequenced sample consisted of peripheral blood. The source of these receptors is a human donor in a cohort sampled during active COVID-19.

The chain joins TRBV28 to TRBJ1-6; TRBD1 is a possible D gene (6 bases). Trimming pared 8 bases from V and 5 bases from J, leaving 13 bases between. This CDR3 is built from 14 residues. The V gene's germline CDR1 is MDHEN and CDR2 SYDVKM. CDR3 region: CASFRGADNSPLHF. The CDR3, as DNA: TGTGCCAGCTTCAGGGGCGCGGATAATTCACCCCTCCACTTT.

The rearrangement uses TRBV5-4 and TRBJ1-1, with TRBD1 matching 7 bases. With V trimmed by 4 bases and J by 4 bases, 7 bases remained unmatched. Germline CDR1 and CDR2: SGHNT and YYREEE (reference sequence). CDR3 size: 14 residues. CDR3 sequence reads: CASSGPRGPTEAFF. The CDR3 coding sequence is TGTGCCAGCAGCGGCCCTAGGGGGCCCACTGAAGCTTTCTTT.

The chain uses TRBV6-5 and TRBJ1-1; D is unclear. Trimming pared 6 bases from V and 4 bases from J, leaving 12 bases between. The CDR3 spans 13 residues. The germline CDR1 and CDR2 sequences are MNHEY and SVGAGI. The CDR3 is CASRPLGGTEAFF. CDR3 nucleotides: TGTGCCAGCAGGCCACTCGGTGGCACTGAAGCTTTCTTT.

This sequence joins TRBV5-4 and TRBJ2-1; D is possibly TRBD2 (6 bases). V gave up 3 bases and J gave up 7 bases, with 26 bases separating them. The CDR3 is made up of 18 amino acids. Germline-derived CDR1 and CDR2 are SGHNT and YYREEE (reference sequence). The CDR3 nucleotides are TGTGCCAGCAGCTGGAGGGTGGGGGGACCGACCACTGGGAATGAGCAGTTCTTC. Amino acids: CASSWRVGGPTTGNEQFF.

Here the CDR3 reads CASSQGGPSGNTIYF. In nucleotides, the CDR3 is TGTGCCAGCAGCCAAGGGGGACCCTCTGGAAACACCATATATTTT. This chain uses TRBV7-2 with TRBJ1-3, with D possibly being TRBD1 (6 bases). The CDR3 has 15 amino acids. Trimming removed 5 bases at V and 0 bases at J, with 11 bases between. Germline CDR1 is SGHTA and CDR2 is FQGNSA.

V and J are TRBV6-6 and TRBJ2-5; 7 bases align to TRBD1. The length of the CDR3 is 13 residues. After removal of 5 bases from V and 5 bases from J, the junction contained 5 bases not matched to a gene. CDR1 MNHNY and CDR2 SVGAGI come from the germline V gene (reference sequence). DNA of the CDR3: TGTGCCAGCAGTCCCTGGACAGGCGAGACCCAGTACTTC. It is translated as CASSPWTGETQYF.

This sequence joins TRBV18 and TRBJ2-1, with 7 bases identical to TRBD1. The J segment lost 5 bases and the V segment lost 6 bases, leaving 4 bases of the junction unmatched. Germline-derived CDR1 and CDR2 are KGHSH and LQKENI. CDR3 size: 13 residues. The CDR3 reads CASSPGTDNEQFF. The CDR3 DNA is TGTGCCAGCTCCCCCGGGACAGACAATGAGCAGTTCTTC.

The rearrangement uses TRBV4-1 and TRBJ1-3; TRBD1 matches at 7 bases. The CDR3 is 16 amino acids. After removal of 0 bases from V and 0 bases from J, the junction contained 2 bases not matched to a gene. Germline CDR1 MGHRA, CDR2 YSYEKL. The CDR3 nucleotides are TGCGCCAGCAGCCAAGAAAGGACAGGCTCTGGAAACACCATATATTTT. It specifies CASSQERTGSGNTIYF.

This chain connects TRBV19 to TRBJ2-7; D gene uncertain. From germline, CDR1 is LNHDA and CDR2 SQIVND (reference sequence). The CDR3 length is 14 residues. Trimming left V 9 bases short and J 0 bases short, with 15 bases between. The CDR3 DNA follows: TGTGCCAGCGGAAGAGACCGGAGCTCCTACGAGCAGTACTTC. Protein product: CASGRDRSSYEQYF.

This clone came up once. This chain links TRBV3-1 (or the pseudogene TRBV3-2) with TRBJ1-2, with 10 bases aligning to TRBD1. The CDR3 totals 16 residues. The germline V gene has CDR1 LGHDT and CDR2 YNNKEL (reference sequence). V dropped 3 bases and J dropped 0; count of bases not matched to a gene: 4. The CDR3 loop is CASSHPGTGANYGYTF. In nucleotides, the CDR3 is TGTGCCAGCAGCCACCCCGGGACAGGGGCTAACTATGGCTACACCTTC.

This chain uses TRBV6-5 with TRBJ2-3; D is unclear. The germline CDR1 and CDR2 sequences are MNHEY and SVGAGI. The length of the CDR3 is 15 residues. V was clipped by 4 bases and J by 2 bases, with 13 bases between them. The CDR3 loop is CASSFAYSSTDTQYF. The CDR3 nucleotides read TGTGCCAGCAGTTTCGCGTACAGCTCCACAGATACGCAGTATTTT.

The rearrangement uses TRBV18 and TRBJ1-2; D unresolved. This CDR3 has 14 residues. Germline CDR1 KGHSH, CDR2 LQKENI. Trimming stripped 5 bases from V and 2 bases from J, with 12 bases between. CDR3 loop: CASSSELVNYGYTF. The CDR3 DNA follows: TGTGCCAGCTCATCCGAACTAGTAAACTATGGCTACACCTTC.

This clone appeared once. In nucleotides, the CDR3 is TGTGCCAGCAGCTGGAGGACAGGGAGGGCTGAAAAACTGTTTTTT. Translating it yields CASSWRTGRAEKLFF. The rearrangement links TRBV7-2 to TRBJ1-4; 8 bases align to TRBD1. CDR3 length: 15 residues. Germline CDR1 and CDR2: SGHTA and FQGNSA. The ends lost 4 bases at V and 7 bases at J; junction bases unmatched: 8. Full variable domain (missing parts from reference TRBV7-2 and TRBJ1-4): GAGVSQSPSNKVTEKGKDVELRCDPISGHTALYWYRQSLGQGLEFLIYFQGNSAPDKSGLPSDRFSAERTGGSVSTLTIQRTQQEDSAVYLCASSWRTGRAEKLFFGSGTQLSVL.

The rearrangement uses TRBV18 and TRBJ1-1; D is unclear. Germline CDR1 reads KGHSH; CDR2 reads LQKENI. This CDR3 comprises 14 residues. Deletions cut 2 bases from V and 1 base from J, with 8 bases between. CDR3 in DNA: TGTGCCAGCTCACCAGTGGAGTCGAACACTGAAGCTTTCTTT. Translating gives CASSPVESNTEAFF.

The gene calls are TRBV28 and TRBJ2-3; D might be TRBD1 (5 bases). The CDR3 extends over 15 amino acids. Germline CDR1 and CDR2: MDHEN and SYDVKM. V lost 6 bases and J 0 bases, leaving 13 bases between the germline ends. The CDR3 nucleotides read TGTGCCAGCAGCTATACAGGTATTAGCACAGATACGCAGTATTTT. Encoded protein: CASSYTGISTDTQYF.

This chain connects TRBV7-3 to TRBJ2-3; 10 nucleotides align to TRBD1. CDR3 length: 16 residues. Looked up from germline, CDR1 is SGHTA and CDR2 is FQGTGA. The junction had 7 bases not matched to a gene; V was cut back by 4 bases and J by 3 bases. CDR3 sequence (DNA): TGTGCCAGCAGCTCAACCGGGACAGGGGAAACAGATACGCAGTATTTT. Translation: CASSSTGTGETDTQYF.

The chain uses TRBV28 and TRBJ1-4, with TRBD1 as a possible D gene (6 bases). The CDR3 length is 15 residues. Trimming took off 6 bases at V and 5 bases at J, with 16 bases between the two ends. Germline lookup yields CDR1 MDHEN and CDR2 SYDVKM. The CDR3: CASSLPWTANEKLFF. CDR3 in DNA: TGTGCCAGCAGCCTGCCCTGGACAGCAAATGAAAAACTGTTTTTT.

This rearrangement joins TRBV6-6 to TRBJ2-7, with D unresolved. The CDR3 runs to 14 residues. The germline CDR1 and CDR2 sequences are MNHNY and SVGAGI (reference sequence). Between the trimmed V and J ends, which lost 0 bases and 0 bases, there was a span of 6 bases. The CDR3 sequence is CASSYSGLSYEQYF. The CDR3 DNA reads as TGTGCCAGCAGTTACTCGGGCCTCTCCTACGAGCAGTACTTC.

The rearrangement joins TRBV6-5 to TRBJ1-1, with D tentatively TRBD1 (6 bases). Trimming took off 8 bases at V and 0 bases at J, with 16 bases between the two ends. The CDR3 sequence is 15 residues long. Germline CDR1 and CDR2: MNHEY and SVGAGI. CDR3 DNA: TGTGCCAGCCATCGCGGGGGGCCCATGAACACTGAAGCTTTCTTT. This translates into CASHRGGPMNTEAFF.

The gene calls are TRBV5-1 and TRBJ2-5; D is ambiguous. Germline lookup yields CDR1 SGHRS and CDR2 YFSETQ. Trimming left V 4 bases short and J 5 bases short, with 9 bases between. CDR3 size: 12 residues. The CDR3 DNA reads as TGCGCCAGCAGCGCGCCCCGGGAGACCCAGTACTTC. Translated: CASSAPRETQYF.

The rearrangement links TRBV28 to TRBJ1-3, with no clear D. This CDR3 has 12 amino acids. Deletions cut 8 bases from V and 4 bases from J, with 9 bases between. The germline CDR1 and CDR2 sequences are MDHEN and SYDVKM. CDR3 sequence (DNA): TGTGCCAGCCTGAAACAAGGAAACACCATATATTTT. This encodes CASLKQGNTIYF.